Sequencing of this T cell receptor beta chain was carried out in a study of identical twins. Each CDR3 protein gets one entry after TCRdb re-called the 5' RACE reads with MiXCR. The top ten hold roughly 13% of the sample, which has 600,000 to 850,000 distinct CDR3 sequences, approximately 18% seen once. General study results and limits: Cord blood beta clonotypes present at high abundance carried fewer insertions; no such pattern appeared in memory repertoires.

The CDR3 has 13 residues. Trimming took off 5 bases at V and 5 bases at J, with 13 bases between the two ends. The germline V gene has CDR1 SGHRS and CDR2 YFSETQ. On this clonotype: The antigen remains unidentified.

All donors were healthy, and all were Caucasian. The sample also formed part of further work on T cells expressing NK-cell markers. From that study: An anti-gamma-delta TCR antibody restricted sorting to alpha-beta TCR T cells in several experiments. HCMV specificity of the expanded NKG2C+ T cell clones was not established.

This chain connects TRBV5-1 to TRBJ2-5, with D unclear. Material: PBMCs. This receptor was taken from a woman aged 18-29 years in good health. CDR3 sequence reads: CASSALVMETQYF. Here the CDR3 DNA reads TGCGCCAGCAGTGCCTTAGTGATGGAGACCCAGTACTTC.